A single T cell receptor beta chain is shown here with its context. This specimen comes from a study of shared clonotypes between healthy human individuals. Repertoires were generated with immunoSEQ multiplex PCR, while TCRdb's copy carries only in-frame clones and drops some. This sample yields 950,000 to 1,200,000 clones, of which 70% to 85% are seen a single time; 0.85% to 1% belongs to the top ten. Germline V gene data show CDR1 as SNHLY and CDR2 as FYNNEI. J gave up 4 bases and V 7 bases, and 8 bases lay outside the gene matches. CDR3 length equals 16 residues. The sequence was collected from a man younger than 30 in good health. Some clones in this sample may be carry-over from other donors' samples. Material: memory CD4+ T cells from PBMCs. Subset indicated: CD45RA-negative fraction. The V gene is TRBV2, the J gene TRBJ2-1, with 12 bases aligning to TRBD2. Here the CDR3 DNA reads TGTGCCAGCACCAAAACGGGACTAGCGGGTTACAATGAGCAGTTCTTC. Protein: CASTKTGLAGYNEQFF.